This T cell receptor beta chain was profiled in a study of cytomegalovirus exposure and HLA in healthy donors. Whole-study results and caveats: The authors listed 164 TCR beta chains as cytomegalovirus-associated. According to a subsequent analysis, TCR clusters identified in the first cohort showed a tendency to co-occur across the 100 to 150 validation repertoires. Reported performance of the classifier showed diagnosis of cytomegalovirus status with high specificity and sensitivity.

Sequencing was performed with immunoSEQ multiplex PCR; in TCRdb, only in-frame clones are kept and a portion is missing. Of 150,000 to 200,000 clones listed, around 96% were seen once; the top ten hold roughly 1%. The V segment lost 0 bases and the J segment 2 bases; nucleotides outside the gene matches: 9. The length of the CDR3 is 18 residues. Germline CDR1 is LGHNA and CDR2 is YNFKEQ. In the case of this clone: Its specificity is not known.

The donors were members of the 120-subject validation cohort (separate from the approximately 670-subject first cohort). This TCR derives from a woman between 18 and 30 years old in good health and CMV-seronegative. The sequenced material came from PBMCs. V is TRBV4-2 and J is TRBJ2-2; 7 nucleotides match TRBD2. The CDR3 DNA is TGTGCCAGCAGCCAAGAATCTTACGGAGCGGGAAACACCGGGGAGCTGTTTTTT. Protein sequence: CASSQESYGAGNTGELFF.